By sample share, the clone carrying this T cell receptor (beta chain) is medium-sized. Its antigen is not known. This sample stems from a study of spatial heterogeneity in lung cancer. TCRdb independently ran MiXCR on the 5' RACE reads; one entry per CDR3 protein. The sample holds some 5,500 distinct CDR3 sequences, around 9.1% seen once. Time point given: sample taken at primary tumor resection. Trimming left V 7 bases short and J 2 bases short, with 3 bases between. Germline V CDR1 and CDR2: SGHAT, FQNNGV. CDR3 length: 11 residues. Study-level results: Expanded intratumoral alpha and beta TCR counts tracked tumor mutation counts.

The sample consisted of lung tumor tissue, taken at surgery. The chain recombines TRBV11-2 with TRBJ2-1; no definite D call. The TCR comes from a female donor with early-stage non-small cell lung cancer. Written as DNA, the CDR3 is TGTGCCAGCACCCCCTACAATGAGCAGTTCTTC. Translation gives CASTPYNEQFF.